Following are 27 T cell receptor beta chains from one sample sequenced in a study of T cells after yellow fever vaccination. TCRdb processed the 5' RACE reads anew with MiXCR; each CDR3 protein has one entry. The sample shows 250,000 to 350,000 distinct CDR3 sequences, approximately 4.5% of them seen only once. The sequences come from PBMCs, collected 15 days after the yellow fever booster vaccination. Source of these receptors: a man aged 18 to 30 who received the YFV17D yellow fever vaccine.

In its sample, this clonotype was seen many times. The rearrangement uses TRBV20-1 and TRBJ1-6, with D hard to call. Per germline, CDR1 DFQATT and CDR2 SNEGSKA (reference sequence). Trimming took 6 bases from V and 6 from J, leaving 21 bases between them. This CDR3 spans 16 amino acids. The CDR3 protein is CSADRRGGFRNSPLHF. CDR3 in DNA: TGCAGTGCCGACCGTCGGGGAGGGTTCCGTAATTCACCCCTCCACTTT.

V usage is TRBV5-4 and J usage is TRBJ1-4; no clear D gene. V was clipped by 7 bases and J by 5 bases, with 12 bases between them. Germline V CDR1 and CDR2: SGHNT, YYREEE (reference sequence). There are 13 residues in the CDR3. CDR3 region: CASGFMGNEKLFF. The CDR3 DNA is TGTGCCAGCGGGTTTATGGGGAATGAAAAACTGTTTTTT.

This clonotype came up a few times. The rearrangement joins TRBV5-1 to TRBJ1-2, with D unresolved. V dropped 0 bases and J dropped 11 bases, with 8 bases sitting between them. Looked up from germline, CDR1 is SGHRS and CDR2 is YFSETQ. The CDR3 is made up of 11 amino acids. Written as DNA, the CDR3 is TGCGCCAGCAGCTTGGGTTTTTTTTACACCTTC. Its protein product is CASSLGFFYTF.

In its sample, this clonotype was seen a few times. The chain combines TRBV5-5 with TRBJ1-6; no clear D. Trimming took off 4 bases at V and 7 bases at J, with 6 bases between the two ends. This CDR3 spans 12 amino acids. Looked up from germline, CDR1 is SGHKS and CDR2 is YYEKEE (reference sequence). This CDR3 reads CASSQGNSPLHF. The CDR3 DNA reads as TGTGCCAGCAGCCAAGGGAATTCACCCCTCCACTTT. The entire variable domain, with the rest obtained from reference TRBV5-5 and TRBJ1-6, is as follows: DAGVTQSPTHLIKTRGQQVTLRCSPISGHKSVSWYQQVLGQGPQFIFQYYEKEERGRGNFPDRFSARQFPNYSSELNVNALLLGDSALYLCASSQGNSPLHFGNGTRLTVT.

This clonotype was seen a handful of times. The CDR3 loop is CASSSGDAGNQPQHF. DNA of the CDR3: TGTGCCAGCAGTTCCGGGGACGCCGGCAATCAGCCCCAGCATTTT. V usage is TRBV2 and J usage is TRBJ1-5; maybe TRBD1 (5 bases). Germline CDR1 and CDR2: SNHLY and FYNNEI. The length of the CDR3 is 15 residues. V lost 5 bases and J lost 2, with 13 bases in between.

Many counts were recorded for this clonotype. V gene TRBV7-2 combines with J gene TRBJ1-2, with D perhaps TRBD1 (5 bases). V was pared by 4 bases and J by 5 bases, with 20 bases between. CDR1 is SGHTA, CDR2 FQGNSA, per germline. This CDR3 is built from 16 residues. CDR3 loop: CASSSSPGPLNYGYTF. The CDR3 region has the DNA TGTGCCAGCAGCTCCTCCCCGGGACCGTTAAATTATGGCTACACCTTC.

The table lists this clonotype with many counts. The rearrangement joins TRBV6-4 to TRBJ2-3; no reliable D call. CDR1 is MRHNA and CDR2 is SNTAGT in the germline V gene. V lost 8 bases and J 0 bases, leaving 9 bases between the germline ends. The CDR3 loop spans 13 amino acids. The CDR3 loop is CASASGSTDTQYF. The CDR3 DNA reads as TGTGCCAGCGCGTCCGGTAGCACAGATACGCAGTATTTT.

This clonotype has more than one count but fewer than ten. The chain employs TRBV9 and TRBJ2-1; D is uncertain. The CDR3 consists of 15 residues. V lost 0 bases and J 0 bases, leaving 7 bases between the germline ends. CDR1 SGDLS and CDR2 YYNGEE come from the germline V gene. As DNA, the CDR3 is TGTGCCAGCAGCGTAGGACGTCCCTCCTACAATGAGCAGTTCTTC. Translated: CASSVGRPSYNEQFF.

This clonotype appeared many times. V and J are TRBV18 and TRBJ2-2; TRBD2 aligns across 13 bases. Per the germline V gene, CDR1 is KGHSH and CDR2 is LQKENI. The V and J ends lost 4 bases and 2 bases, in that order; junction bases with no gene match: 7. This CDR3 region has 18 residues. The CDR3: CASSRGLAGALNTGELFF. In DNA form, the CDR3 reads TGTGCCAGCTCACGTGGACTAGCGGGGGCCCTAAACACCGGGGAGCTGTTTTTT.

This clonotype was counted a few times. The V call is TRBV7-2, the J call TRBJ2-7; 7 bases align to TRBD1. The CDR3 contains 15 residues. Germline trimming cut 2 bases from V and 4 bases from J; bases unmatched to any gene: 8. Germline loops: CDR1 SGHTA, CDR2 FQGNSA. The CDR3 protein is CASSLYGTVLYEQYF. CDR3 in DNA: TGTGCCAGCAGCTTATACGGGACAGTTCTTTACGAGCAGTACTTC.

This clonotype was observed a handful of times. J is TRBJ2-1 and V is TRBV5-4; 11 bases align to TRBD2. Germline assignment: CDR1 SGHNT and CDR2 YYREEE (reference sequence). The CDR3 covers 14 residues. Unmatched junction bases numbered 6, after V lost 6 bases and J lost 7 bases. This chain's CDR3 is CASTLSGGANEQFF. CDR3 DNA: TGTGCCAGCACCCTTAGCGGGGGGGCTAATGAGCAGTTCTTC. The variable domain in full, completed from reference TRBV5-4 and TRBJ2-1, reads ETGVTQSPTHLIKTRGQQVTLRCSSQSGHNTVSWYQQALGQGPQFIFQYYREEENGRGNFPPRFSGLQFPNYSSELNVNALELDDSALYLCASTLSGGANEQFFGPGTRLTVL.

This clonotype was recorded many times. The chain carries TRBV4-1 and TRBJ1-6; 9 bases fit TRBD1. The germline gives CDR1 MGHRA, CDR2 YSYEKL. V lost 3 bases, J lost 9 bases, and 6 bases stayed unmatched. CDR3 length: 15 amino acids. Here the CDR3 DNA reads TGCGCCAGCAGCCAGGGACAGGGACTGGGTTCACCCCTCCACTTT. Amino acids: CASSQGQGLGSPLHF.

The sample holds a few counts of this clonotype. V gene TRBV3-1 combines with J gene TRBJ1-6, with 9 bases aligning to TRBD1. V shed 3 bases and J 9 bases; nucleotides not matched to a gene: 0. This CDR3 region has 13 residues. Germline CDR1 reads LGHDT; CDR2 reads YNNKEL (reference sequence). CDR3 in amino acids: CASSQDRGSPLHF. CDR3 in DNA: TGTGCCAGCAGCCAGGACAGGGGTTCACCCCTCCACTTT.

The V call is TRBV18, the J call TRBJ1-5; D gene uncertain. Per germline, CDR1 KGHSH and CDR2 LQKENI. This CDR3 contains 15 residues. V was trimmed by 4 bases and J by 7 bases, leaving 17 bases between them. The CDR3 DNA reads TGTGCCAGCTCACTTGCCGGACGTTCCGGGCAGCCCCAGCATTTT. Amino acids: CASSLAGRSGQPQHF.

This clonotype was counted many times. Germline and junction disagree at one end, which may indicate a read error. This chain uses TRBV14 with TRBJ1-1; the match to TRBD1 covers 7 bases. The CDR3 is 13 residues long. The V gene's germline CDR1 is SGHDN and CDR2 FVKESK. CDR3 in DNA: TGCGCCAGCAGCCGGGACAGAAACACTGAAGCTTTCTTT. Translating gives CASSRDRNTEAFF. The complete variable domain, with remaining parts taken from reference TRBV14 and TRBJ1-1, reads EAGVTQFPSHSVIEKGQTVTLRCDPISGHDNLYWYRRVMGKEIKFLLHFVKESKQDESGMPNNRFLAERTGGTYSTLKVQPAELEDSGVYFCASSRDRNTEAFFGQGTRLTVV.

This clonotype came up many times. The rearrangement uses TRBV12-3 or TRBV12-4 and TRBJ2-2; 8 bases are a match to TRBD1. The CDR3 has 18 residues. V lost 4 bases to trimming and J lost 3 bases; unmatched junction nucleotides: 13. The CDR3, as DNA: TGTGCCAGCAGTTCCGGGACAGGTCTTGGTACAGACACCGGGGAGCTGTTTTTT. This gives the protein CASSSGTGLGTDTGELFF.

The chain uses TRBV5-1 and TRBJ1-4; D gene uncertain. Trimming removed 0 bases from V and 8 bases from J, with 17 bases in between. Germline CDR1 and CDR2: SGHRS and YFSETQ. CDR3 size: 16 residues. The CDR3 spells CASSLAGAVGGEKLFF. The CDR3 region has the DNA TGCGCCAGCAGCTTGGCCGGCGCGGTGGGCGGAGAAAAACTGTTTTTT.

Ten or more counts support this clonotype. The chain combines TRBV4-2 with TRBJ2-1; either TRBD1 or TRBD2 may supply D (5 bases each). Trimming removed 8 bases from V and 1 base from J, with 9 bases in between. CDR1 LGHNA and CDR2 YNFKEQ come from the germline V gene. CDR3 length equals 13 residues. The CDR3 DNA reads TGTGCCAGCTCTGGGGGTTCCTACAATGAGCAGTTCTTC. Protein: CASSGGSYNEQFF.

This clonotype was found a few times. The V call is TRBV7-2, the J call TRBJ1-2; 8 bases line up with TRBD1. The trim removed 8 bases at V and 6 bases at J, leaving 11 bases unmatched. From germline, CDR1 is SGHTA and CDR2 FQGNSA. This CDR3 contains 14 residues. Here the CDR3 DNA reads TGTGCCAGCTCGACACAGGGGGTAGAACATGGCTACACCTTC. The encoded protein is CASSTQGVEHGYTF.

This clonotype was detected ten times or more. The chain links TRBV7-2 to TRBJ1-3; D ambiguous. V shed 4 bases and J shed 6 bases, with 16 bases lying between them. Per germline, CDR1 SGHTA and CDR2 FQGNSA. The CDR3 covers 15 residues. The CDR3 DNA is TGTGCCAGCAGCTCGGACCTCATGTCCTCAAACACCATATATTTT. Translating gives CASSSDLMSSNTIYF.

This chain uses TRBV5-1 with TRBJ2-1; TRBD1 is a possible D gene (6 bases). The CDR3 runs to 14 residues. V lost 4 bases and J lost 5, with 13 bases in between. Germline V lookup: CDR1 SGHRS, CDR2 YFSETQ. The CDR3 reads CASSRQVNHNEQFF. For the CDR3, the DNA is TGCGCCAGCAGCCGACAGGTAAACCACAATGAGCAGTTCTTC. Filled out from reference TRBV5-1 and TRBJ2-1, the complete variable domain reads KAGVTQTPRYLIKTRGQQVTLSCSPISGHRSVSWYQQTPGQGLQFLFEYFSETQRNKGNFPGRFSGRQFSNSRSEMNVSTLELGDSALYLCASSRQVNHNEQFFGPGTRLTVL.

There are a few counts of this clonotype. This chain connects TRBV6-1 to TRBJ1-1, with D perhaps TRBD1 (6 bases). Per the germline V gene, CDR1 is MNHNS and CDR2 is SASEGT. The V gene lost 1 base and the J gene lost 2 bases, with 14 bases spanning the gap. There are 16 residues in the CDR3. CDR3 in amino acids: CASSEEWRGGNTEAFF. The CDR3, as DNA: TGTGCCAGCAGTGAAGAGTGGAGGGGGGGAAACACTGAAGCTTTCTTT.

This clonotype was found many times. The CDR3, as DNA: TGTGCCAGCAGTACCATCCCCAACCAAGAGACCCAGTACTTC. Translation: CASSTIPNQETQYF. The V call is TRBV12-3 or TRBV12-4, the J call TRBJ2-5, with unresolved D. V was cut by 5 bases and J by 0 bases, with 10 bases left in between. This CDR3 comprises 14 residues.

The sample holds many counts of this clonotype. The genes are TRBV6-5 and TRBJ2-5; D might be TRBD2 (6 bases). This CDR3 has 14 residues. Trimming removed 8 bases at V and 3 bases at J, with 16 bases between. The germline V gene encodes CDR1 MNHEY and CDR2 SVGAGI. CDR3 in DNA: TGTGCCAGCTGCATGACCTTAGCGGAAGAGACCCAGTACTTC. Translation: CASCMTLAEETQYF.

This clonotype appeared many times. The V gene is TRBV6-1, the J gene TRBJ1-1, with 9 bases that match TRBD1. CDR1 MNHNS and CDR2 SASEGT come from the germline V gene. V trimming: 10 bases; J trimming: 3 bases; junction bases outside the gene matches: 6. CDR3 size: 13 residues. In DNA, the CDR3 is TGTGCCACCCGGACAGGGGTGTACACTGAAGCTTTCTTT. Translation gives CATRTGVYTEAFF.

This clonotype has more than one count but fewer than ten. At one end the junction does not follow the germline gene, possibly because of a read error. This chain links TRBV6-5 with TRBJ1-4, with D hard to call. Germline values: CDR1 MNHEY, CDR2 SVGAGI. This CDR3 is built from 13 residues. CDR3 in DNA: TGTGCCAGCAGTCCCACCAGGCGCGAAAAACTGATTTTT. This encodes CASSPTRREKLIF.

This clonotype was counted at least ten times. The chain uses TRBV18 and TRBJ1-5; D gene uncertain. V was shortened by 4 bases and J by 9 bases, with 13 bases between the two germline ends. The CDR3 contains 13 residues. CDR1 and CDR2 (germline): KGHSH, LQKENI. The CDR3 loop is CASSLPEGRPQHF. The CDR3 DNA follows: TGTGCCAGCTCACTCCCGGAAGGGCGGCCCCAGCATTTT.